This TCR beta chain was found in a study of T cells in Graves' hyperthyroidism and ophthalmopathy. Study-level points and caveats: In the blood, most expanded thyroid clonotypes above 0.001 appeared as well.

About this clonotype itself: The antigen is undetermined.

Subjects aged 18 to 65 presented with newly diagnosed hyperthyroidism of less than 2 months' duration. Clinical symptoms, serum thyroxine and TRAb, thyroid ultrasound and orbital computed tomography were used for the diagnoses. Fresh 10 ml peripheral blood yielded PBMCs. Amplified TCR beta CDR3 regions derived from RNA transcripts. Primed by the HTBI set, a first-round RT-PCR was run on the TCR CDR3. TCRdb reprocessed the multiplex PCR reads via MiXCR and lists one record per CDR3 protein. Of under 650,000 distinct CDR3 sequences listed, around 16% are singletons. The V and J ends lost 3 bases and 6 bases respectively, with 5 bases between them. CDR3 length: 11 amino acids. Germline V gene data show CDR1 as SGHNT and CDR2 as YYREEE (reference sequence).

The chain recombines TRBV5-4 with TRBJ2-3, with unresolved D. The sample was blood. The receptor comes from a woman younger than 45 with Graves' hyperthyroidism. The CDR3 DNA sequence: TGTGCCAGCAGCTCCCACGATACGCAGTATTTT. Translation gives CASSSHDTQYF.